This T cell receptor (beta chain) was observed in a study of OX40 agonist ivuxolimab in advanced cancers. Study overall: Age averaged around 60 years (range about 23 to 80), and 82.7% were male. Prior anti-PD-1, anti-PD-L1 or anti-CTLA-4 therapy was allowed; over 30% had some. Of the patients, three showed partial responses, one with hepatocellular carcinoma and two with cutaneous melanoma. Study-level results: In CD8+ T cells, expanded clones were on average more numerous than in CD4+.

The assay was immunoSEQ multiplex PCR, and TCRdb's table has in-frame clones only and misses some. The repertoire holds nearly 25,000 clones, with approximately 80% as singletons. Germline V lookup: CDR1 SEHNR, CDR2 FQNEAQ (reference sequence). The V end lost 3 bases, the J end lost 4 bases, and 13 bases lay between the germline ends. The CDR3 runs to 15 residues. Comments on this clone: Its antigen is still unknown.

This specimen consisted of CD4+ or CD8+ T cells sorted from blood, obtained in a trial of the OX40 agonist ivuxolimab. The V and J genes are TRBV7-9 and TRBJ2-1, with D maybe TRBD1 (6 bases). The TCR comes from an adult with an advanced solid tumor such as melanoma, head and neck, liver or kidney cancer. The CDR3 region is CASSFGTRGYNEQFF. In DNA, the CDR3 is TGTGCCAGCAGCTTCGGGACAAGGGGATACAATGAGCAGTTCTTC.